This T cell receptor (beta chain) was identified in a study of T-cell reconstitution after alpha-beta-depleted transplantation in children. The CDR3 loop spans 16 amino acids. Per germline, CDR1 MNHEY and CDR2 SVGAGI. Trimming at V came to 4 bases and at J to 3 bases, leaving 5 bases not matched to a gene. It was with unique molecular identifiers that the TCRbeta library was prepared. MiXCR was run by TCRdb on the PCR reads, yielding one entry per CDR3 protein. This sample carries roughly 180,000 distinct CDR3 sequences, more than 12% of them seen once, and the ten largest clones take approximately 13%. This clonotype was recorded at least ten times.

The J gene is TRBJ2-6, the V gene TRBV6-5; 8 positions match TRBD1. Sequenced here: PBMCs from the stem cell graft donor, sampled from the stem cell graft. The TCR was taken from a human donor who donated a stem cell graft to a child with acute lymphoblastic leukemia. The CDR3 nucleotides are TGTGCCAGCAGTTGGGGGACAGGCTTTGGGGCCAACGTCCTGACTTTC. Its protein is CASSWGTGFGANVLTF.